This TCR beta chain was recorded in a study of T cells in Graves' hyperthyroidism and ophthalmopathy. Amplification yielded TCR beta CDR3 regions, with RNA transcripts as the source. HTBI primers were used for first-round RT-PCR of the TCR CDR3. TCRdb analysed the multiplex PCR reads with MiXCR anew, one entry per CDR3 protein. The sample holds 660,000 or so distinct CDR3 sequences, around 20% seen once. The germline V gene has CDR1 SGHTA and CDR2 FQGNSA. V lost 2 bases and J 3 bases, leaving 11 bases between the germline ends. There are 15 residues in the CDR3. This rearrangement joins TRBV7-2 to TRBJ1-5; weak D call: TRBD1 (6 bases). This clonotype originated in a young man with Graves' ophthalmopathy. The source material was blood. DNA of the CDR3: TGTGCCAGCAGCTTAATGGGGGCATCCAATCAGCCCCAGCATTTT. Its protein is CASSLMGASNQPQHF.